The rows below give T cell receptor beta chains drawn from one sample of a study of T-cell reconstitution after alpha-beta-depleted transplantation in children. MiXCR, applied by TCRdb to the PCR reads, yields one record per CDR3 protein. The sample records hundreds of thousands of distinct CDR3 sequences, 15% to 20% being singletons. The sample consisted of PBMCs, mostly from graft donor cells, taken 360 days after TCRalphabeta/CD19-depleted stem cell transplant. The receptors derive from a male patient younger than 18 who had a stem cell transplant for acute lymphoblastic leukemia, so the T cells may come from the graft donor. Both conserved end residues are part of each CDR3. A D gene is named only where the DNA matches it firmly. The listing skips clone size in some rows; elsewhere it reads once, few, many or a size class.

D	size	V	J	DNA	CDR3
TRBD1	many	TRBV5-1	TRBJ1-4	TGCGCCAGCAGCTTGACAGGGGGAAGCGAAAAACTGTTTTTT	CASSLTGGSEKLFF
TRBD2	many	TRBV12-3/TRBV12-4	TRBJ2-7	TGTGCCAGCAGTTCTAAGGGGAGGGGATACGAGCAGTACTTC	CASSSKGRGYEQYF
NA	few	TRBV12-3/TRBV12-4	TRBJ1-2	TGTGCCAGCACGATGGGGGGGGCTCCTAACTATGGCTACACCTTC	CASTMGGAPNYGYTF
NA	many	TRBV29-1	TRBJ2-3	TGCAGCGTTGAAGAGAGGGGATTGATAACAGATACGCAGTATTTT	CSVEERGLITDTQYF
NA	NA	TRBV29-1	TRBJ1-1	TGCAGCGTTGAAGATACGGGAGGACGGCCTGAAGCTTTCTTT	CSVEDTGGRPEAFF
NA	many	TRBV10-3	TRBJ2-7	TGTGCCATCAGTGAGTCCTCCTTCGACGAGCAGTACTTC	CAISESSFDEQYF
TRBD2	NA	TRBV5-1	TRBJ2-1	TGCGCCAGCAGCCCGGGACTAGCGGGAGGGCCTCGTACCTACAATGAGCAGTTCTTC	CASSPGLAGGPRTYNEQFF
NA	few	TRBV5-1	TRBJ2-7	TGCGCCAGCAGCTTGGGCCAGGGACTCGCCACCTACGAGCAGTACTTC	CASSLGQGLATYEQYF
NA	NA	TRBV5-6	TRBJ2-7	TGTGCCAGCAGCTTCGACATGAGCTCCTACGAGCAGTACTTC	CASSFDMSSYEQYF
NA	NA	TRBV5-1	TRBJ2-1	TGCGCCAGCAGCTCATGGCGGGGTCCCTACAATGAGCAGTTCTTC	CASSSWRGPYNEQFF
NA	NA	TRBV18	TRBJ2-1	TGTGCCAGCTCACCCTCGACTCCTCAGCAGTTCTTC	CASSPSTPQQFF
TRBD1	few	TRBV29-1	TRBJ2-1	TGCAGCGAGCAGACAGGGGGGTACAGCAATGAGCAGTTCTTC	CSEQTGGYSNEQFF
NA	many	TRBV5-1	TRBJ2-7	TGCGCCAGCAGCCCCGGGGTAGCGAGACCCTACGAGCAGTACTTC	CASSPGVARPYEQYF
NA	few	TRBV18	TRBJ1-5	TGTGCCAGCTCACCGGTTGGCACCCATCAGCCCCAGCATTTT	CASSPVGTHQPQHF
NA	many	TRBV11-1	TRBJ2-7	TGTGCCAGCAGCTTAGGCCCCCCTCCCTGGCTAGACATCTACGAGCAGTACTTC	CASSLGPPPWLDIYEQYF
TRBD2	NA	TRBV15	TRBJ2-5	TGTGCCACCAGCAGAGAAGACGGACTAGCGGTCCAAGAGACCCAGTACTTC	CATSREDGLAVQETQYF
NA	few	TRBV3-1	TRBJ2-7	TGTGCCAGCAGCCGAAAACTAGAATACCGGTACGAGCAGTACTTC	CASSRKLEYRYEQYF
TRBD1	few	TRBV20-1	TRBJ1-2	TGCAGTGCCGAATCAGGGGGTGCATATGGCTACACCTTC	CSAESGGAYGYTF
NA	NA	TRBV9	TRBJ2-3	TGTGCCAGCAGCCGGGGCCGGAAAGGCACAGATACGCAGTATTTT	CASSRGRKGTDTQYF
NA	few	TRBV20-1	TRBJ1-4	TGCAGTGCTAGGATGGGAGAAAAACTGTTTTTT	CSARMGEKLFF
NA	few	TRBV18	TRBJ2-1	TGTGCCAGCTCACACGGATTCTACAATGAGCAGTTCTTC	CASSHGFYNEQFF
NA	NA	TRBV7-9	TRBJ1-3	TGTGCCAGCAGCTTAGCGGTCGACTCTGGAAACACCATATATTTT	CASSLAVDSGNTIYF
NA	NA	TRBV9	TRBJ2-1	TGTGCCAGCAGCGTGAGACAGTCAGCTTACAATGAGCAGTTCTTC	CASSVRQSAYNEQFF
NA	NA	TRBV15	TRBJ2-7	TGTGCCACCAGCCGAGACGGGGGAAACTCCTACGAGCAGTACTTC	CATSRDGGNSYEQYF
NA	many	TRBV12-3/TRBV12-4	TRBJ1-1	TGTGCCAGCAGCCAGATACAGGGCACTGAAGCTTTCTTT	CASSQIQGTEAFF
NA	few	TRBV24-1	TRBJ2-2	TGTGCCTCCCAGGGGTTAAACACCGGGGAGCTGTTTTTT	CASQGLNTGELFF
TRBD2	many	TRBV5-1	TRBJ2-1	TGCGCCAGCAGAGGTAGCGGGAACCTTCCCTACAATGAGCAGTTCTTC	CASRGSGNLPYNEQFF
TRBD2	few	TRBV12-3/TRBV12-4	TRBJ2-1	TGTGCCAGCAGTTTACGAGCGGGAGTATACGAGGAGCAGTTCTTC	CASSLRAGVYEEQFF
NA	NA	TRBV29-1	TRBJ1-2	TGCAGCGTCCAGCCTTTAAGCAATGGCTACACCTTC	CSVQPLSNGYTF
TRBD1	few	TRBV29-1	TRBJ2-7	TGCAGCGTGTGGACAGGGAAAAACGAGCAGTACTTC	CSVWTGKNEQYF
NA	NA	TRBV12-3/TRBV12-4	TRBJ2-3	TGTGCCAGCAGTCATACGAAACGTCCGGGACTCCATTTGAGTCCAGATACGCAGTATTTT	CASSHTKRPGLHLSPDTQYF
NA	NA	TRBV7-9	TRBJ2-1	TGTGCCAGCAGGGGACCCTCCTACAATGAGCAGTTCTTC	CASRGPSYNEQFF
TRBD2	many	TRBV25-1	TRBJ2-5	TGTGCCAGCAGTTATCGGACTAGAGAGACCCAGTACTTC	CASSYRTRETQYF
NA	NA	TRBV29-1	TRBJ2-5	TGCAGCGTTGATACCGGACCCCACGACCAGTACTTC	CSVDTGPHDQYF
NA	NA	TRBV7-9	TRBJ2-2	TGTGCCAGCAGCTCAATATCCGCGAACACCGGGGAGCTGTTTTTT	CASSSISANTGELFF
NA	NA	TRBV3-1	TRBJ1-4	TGTGCCAGCAGCCACGGGGCGGTGGAGGAAAAACTGTTTTTT	CASSHGAVEEKLFF
NA	NA	TRBV5-5	TRBJ2-2	TGTGCCAGCAGCTTGATGGGGGCGCCGAACACCGGGGAGCTGTTTTTT	CASSLMGAPNTGELFF
NA	few	TRBV20-1	TRBJ2-5	TGCAGTGCATTAGGGGGGATCGGAGAGACCCAGTACTTC	CSALGGIGETQYF
TRBD2	NA	TRBV5-4	TRBJ2-7	TGTGCCAGCAGCTTCCTTGTTGGCTATAGCGGGAGCTCCTACGAGCAGTACTTC	CASSFLVGYSGSSYEQYF
NA	few	TRBV21-1	TRBJ1-1	TGTGCCAGCCAGGGGGAAAGTGAAGCTTTCTTT	CASQGESEAFF
TRBD2	few	TRBV7-2	TRBJ2-1	TGTGCCAGCAGCTTGATCCTAGCGGGAGTTGAGCAGTTCTTC	CASSLILAGVEQFF
NA	many	TRBV28	TRBJ1-2	TGTGCCAGCATCCCCCAGGGTAACTATGGCTACACCTTC	CASIPQGNYGYTF
TRBD1	many	TRBV28	TRBJ2-7	TGTGCCAGCAGACCGGGACAGAGTGGCTACGAGCAGTACTTC	CASRPGQSGYEQYF
NA	few	TRBV28	TRBJ1-2	TGTGCCAGCAGTTTGGAGACAGTCTATGGCTACACCTTC	CASSLETVYGYTF
NA	few	TRBV25-1	TRBJ2-5	TGTGCCAGCAGTGAAAATAGCGTTCTGCAAGAGACCCAGTACTTC	CASSENSVLQETQYF
NA	NA	TRBV5-6	TRBJ2-3	TGTGCCAGCAGCTTACCTAGTCCGGCGATCACAGATACGCAGTATTTT	CASSLPSPAITDTQYF
NA	few	TRBV6-1	TRBJ2-7	TGTGCCAGCAGTGAAGTTAGGGACGGCCCCTACGAGCAGTACTTC	CASSEVRDGPYEQYF
TRBD2	many	TRBV5-4	TRBJ2-5	TGTGCCAGCAGCTTCGGCGGGAGGATAGAGACCCAGTACTTC	CASSFGGRIETQYF
NA	NA	TRBV5-1	TRBJ1-2	TGCGCCAGCAGCCAAGATCAAAACCTGCACAACTATGGCTACACCTTC	CASSQDQNLHNYGYTF
TRBD1	few	TRBV3-1	TRBJ2-6	TGTGCCAGCAGCCAAGTCATTGGACAGGGGGGGACCTCTGGGGCCAACGTCCTGACTTTC	CASSQVIGQGGTSGANVLTF
TRBD2	NA	TRBV10-3	TRBJ2-5	TGTGCCATCAGTGAAACTAGCGGGAGGACCCAGTACTTC	CAISETSGRTQYF
TRBD2	NA	TRBV10-2	TRBJ2-1	TGCGCCAGCAGCGATCTAGCGGGAGGGCGGAATGAGCAGTTCTTC	CASSDLAGGRNEQFF
NA	NA	TRBV9	TRBJ1-6	TGTGCCAGCAGCGTACAGGGAAGCGTGAATTCACCCCTCCACTTT	CASSVQGSVNSPLHF
NA	NA	TRBV7-2	TRBJ2-7	TGTGCCAGCAGCTTAACGGTACCCTACGAGCAGTACTTC	CASSLTVPYEQYF